One and the same sample provided the 13 T cell receptor beta chains below, sequenced in a study of blood T cell repertoires in COVID-19. Assay: immunoSEQ multiplex PCR; the TCRdb copy retains only in-frame clones and omits some. The table shows some 220,000 clones, with roughly four fifths occurring only once. The sample taken for sequencing was peripheral blood. The source is a woman in her seventies with COVID-19, enrolled during active disease.

This clone was picked up one time. V usage is TRBV21-1 and J usage is TRBJ2-7; TRBD1, the table's D call, was not compared with the DNA. TRBV21-1 is classified as a pseudogene. The CDR3 extends over 14 amino acids. The CDR3 region is CASSLTGGRDEQYF. The CDR3 DNA follows: TGTGCCAGCAGCCTAACAGGGGGCCGGGACGAGCAGTACTTC.

The chain combines TRBV2 with TRBJ2-5; maybe TRBD1 (6 bases). Deletions cut 7 bases from V and 1 base from J, with 10 bases between. The germline gives CDR1 SNHLY, CDR2 FYNNEI. There are 13 residues in the CDR3. The DNA of the CDR3 is TGTGCCAGCATGGGACAAACCCAAGAGACCCAGTACTTC. Protein product: CASMGQTQETQYF.

This clone was picked up a small number of times. The CDR3 bases are TGCAGCGTTTCTAGCGGGAGTGGAGGAGAGACCCAGTACTTC. Its translation: CSVSSGSGGETQYF. The gene calls are TRBV29-1 and TRBJ2-5, with 10 bases lining up with TRBD2. This CDR3 has 14 amino acids. V gave up 5 bases and J gave up 4 bases; unmatched junction bases: 7. Germline V lookup: CDR1 SQVTM, CDR2 ANQGSEA.

This chain joins TRBV7-2 and TRBJ1-3; D gene unclear. The CDR3 covers 13 residues. Per the germline V gene, CDR1 is SGHTA and CDR2 is FQGNSA. The V end lost 0 bases, the J end lost 4 bases, and 4 bases lay between the germline ends. CDR3 nucleotides: TGTGCCAGCAGCTTAGCGAGAGGAAACACCATATATTTT. Its protein product is CASSLARGNTIYF.

The rearrangement uses TRBV5-1 and TRBJ2-7, with D perhaps TRBD1 (6 bases). The CDR3 spans 18 residues. The V and J ends lost 0 bases and 4 bases respectively, with 23 bases between them. The germline CDR1 and CDR2 sequences are SGHRS and YFSETQ. The CDR3 DNA sequence: TGCGCCAGCAGCTTGGACCTTGACAGGCGAGAAGTGAATTACGAGCAGTACTTC. Translated, it gives CASSLDLDRREVNYEQYF. The whole variable domain, filled in from reference TRBV5-1 and TRBJ2-7, reads KAGVTQTPRYLIKTRGQQVTLSCSPISGHRSVSWYQQTPGQGLQFLFEYFSETQRNKGNFPGRFSGRQFSNSRSEMNVSTLELGDSALYLCASSLDLDRREVNYEQYFGPGTRLTVT.

This clone appeared a single time. The chain uses TRBV5-1 and TRBJ1-2; a weak D match, TRBD1 (6 bases). Germline CDR1 SGHRS, CDR2 YFSETQ. V was shortened by 0 bases and J by 5 bases, with 11 bases between the two germline ends. This CDR3 has 14 residues. CDR3 bases: TGCGCCAGCAGCTTGGACGCGACAGGTTATGGCTACACCTTC. This translates into CASSLDATGYGYTF.

This clone showed up just a few times. This chain joins TRBV6-2 or TRBV6-3 and TRBJ2-1, with 13 bases fitting TRBD2. There are 17 residues in the CDR3. V was clipped by 6 bases and J by 10 bases; unmatched bases: 15. Germline lookup yields CDR1 MNHEY and CDR2 SVGEGT. The CDR3 DNA is TGTGCCAGCAGACCTAGATCTGGACTAGCGGGAGCACGGGAGCAGTTCTTC. It is translated as CASRPRSGLAGAREQFF.

The gene calls are TRBV11-2 and TRBJ1-6; TRBD1 aligns across 9 bases. This CDR3 spans 16 amino acids. V trimming: 1 base; J trimming: 7 bases; junction bases outside the gene matches: 5. CDR1 is SGHAT, CDR2 FQNNGV, per germline. In DNA form, the CDR3 reads TGTGCCAGCAGCTTAGTCACAGGGGGCGCGAATTCACCCCTCCACTTT. Its protein product is CASSLVTGGANSPLHF.

The V and J genes are TRBV19 and TRBJ2-3, with 9 nucleotides matching TRBD2. This CDR3 is 18 amino acids long. V lost 1 base and J lost 5; bases outside the gene matches: 13. Germline CDR1 reads LNHDA; CDR2 reads SQIVND (reference sequence). The chain's CDR3 is CASSIGPGLAGKGDTQYF. The CDR3 DNA is TGTGCCAGTAGTATAGGTCCAGGGCTAGCGGGAAAAGGAGATACGCAGTATTTT.

The chain is built from TRBV18 and TRBJ1-2; D gene ambiguous. This CDR3 is 16 amino acids long. Germline lookup yields CDR1 KGHSH and CDR2 LQKENI. With 4 bases removed from V and 7 bases from J, the gap between germline ends came to 22 bases. The CDR3 here is CASSQAPDGRVGGYTF. The CDR3 DNA follows: TGTGCCAGCTCACAAGCTCCGGATGGGCGTGTCGGTGGCTACACCTTC.

This chain joins TRBV5-1 and TRBJ2-1, with D possibly TRBD2 on 6 matching bases. Germline V CDR1 and CDR2: SGHRS, YFSETQ. V gave up 4 bases and J gave up 2 bases, with 16 bases separating them. The CDR3 runs to 16 residues. The chain's CDR3 is CASSTATAGTYNEQFF. CDR3 coding DNA: TGCGCCAGCAGCACAGCGACGGCGGGGACCTACAATGAGCAGTTCTTC.

This chain links TRBV10-1 with TRBJ1-2, with 10 positions matching TRBD1. Trimming removed 5 bases from V and 3 bases from J; junction bases left unmatched: 6. The germline gives CDR1 WNHNN, CDR2 SYGVQD (reference sequence). The CDR3 runs 15 residues. This chain's CDR3 is CASSPGTGVDYGYTF. CDR3 DNA sequence: TGCGCCAGCAGTCCGGGGACAGGGGTAGACTATGGCTACACCTTC.

V and J are TRBV20-1 and TRBJ2-3, with D possibly TRBD2 on 6 matching bases. Trimming stripped 3 bases from V and 2 bases from J, with 12 bases between. CDR3 length equals 14 residues. From germline, CDR1 is DFQATT and CDR2 SNEGSKA (reference sequence). This chain's CDR3 is CSASSGLHTDTQYF. CDR3 in DNA: TGCAGTGCTAGTTCGGGACTTCACACAGATACGCAGTATTTT.